This record looks at one T cell receptor (beta chain) sequence and its context. On sorted subsets, replicate PCRs used roughly 220 ng DNA, or 25,000 to 35,000 T cell genomes. Some clones are missing from TCRdb's copy, which holds only in-frame ones; the method was immunoSEQ multiplex PCR. The table lists roughly 650,000 clones, more than 95% of them singletons. The data belong to a study of shared clonotypes between healthy human individuals. The CDR3 consists of 13 residues. From germline, CDR1 is SGHNT and CDR2 YYREEE (reference sequence). Only Caucasian adults living in Nashville, Tennessee served as donors. In the CD4+ fraction, cells were divided into CD45RA+ naive and CD45RA-negative memory subsets.

The specimen sequenced was naive CD4+ T cells sorted from blood. Subset of the sample: CD45RA+ positively selected. The chain combines TRBV5-4 with TRBJ2-5, with 7 bases that match TRBD2. The J call may be wrong; the DNA end is better matched by TRBJ2-7. This receptor was obtained from a woman in her twenties or thirties in good health. CDR3 coding DNA: TGTGCCAGCAGCCCAGGGACTACCTACGAGCAGTACTTC. Translation gives CASSPGTTYEQYF.